This TCR beta chain was retrieved from a study of blood T cell repertoires in COVID-19 (dated by TCRdb to 2020 to 2022). Some background on the complete study: The collaborator samples originated in the United States, Italy and Spain and spanned the acute and convalescent phases of COVID-19. The prospective study material was composed of cDNA or gDNA derived from T cells, B-cell-depleted T cells, or PBMCs. Deeply sampled blood TCRbeta repertoires from subjects exposed to, actively infected with, or recovered from COVID-19 were included in the dataset. A freely available public database, intended as a resource for researchers studying the immune response to SARS-CoV-2, is where the repertoires were released. Samples were obtained from the ongoing ImmuneRACE study (first 160 participants) and from about 1,300 subjects provided by 6 global collaborators. A de-identified subject ID, COVID-19 status, age in years and sex were almost always included in the sample metadata. Where available, HLA class I and class II types were taken from metadata supplied by the sample provider and were not determined by assay-based typing. Beyond this particular receptor, the publication reports: Clinical and demographic metadata were provided uncurated, with the amount varying by source and participant.

The immunoSEQ Assay, a bias-controlled multiplex PCR, was used to amplify TCRbeta CDR3 regions from genomic DNA. The published analysis was carried out like this. The number of nucleated cells in each sample was estimated by amplification of reference gene primers within the assay. To quantify the absolute abundance of each unique TCRbeta CDR3 rearrangement, sequence reads were collapsed and filtered. For each sample, productive Simpson clonality was calculated as the square root of Simpson's diversity index over productive rearrangements. The table was pulled from immuneACCESS by TCRdb, which kept in-frame rearrangements only. Such tables lose some clones; where checked, under half of the loss comes from unresolved V genes, and the rest has no known cause. The V and J calls and clone size were taken over from that table, and D and trimming were inferred from the DNA. The sample table shows some 300,000 clones, and roughly 84% are seen once. The ten largest clones add up to more than 0.8% of the sample.

Worth noting for this clone: Its antigen is not yet known. No base qualities exist here, and no much larger clone lies one base off it.

Participants in the prospective study were enrolled through a virtual design, were aged roughly 18 to 90 years, and lived in 20 to 30 United States geographic areas. In the prospective study, participants were assigned to cohorts based on the clinical history participants reported in a screening survey and a study questionnaire. Recovered participants in ImmuneRACE Cohort 3 were defined as having two consecutive negative NP/OP PCR tests, clearance from a healthcare professional, or resolution of symptoms. In the prospective study, whole blood, serum and a nasopharyngeal or oropharyngeal swab were collected from each participant by mobile phlebotomists. Additional blood draws and questionnaires over an approximately two-month period could optionally be provided by prospective study participants. Before DNA extraction, blood samples from the prospective study were shipped at room temperature or frozen.

CDR1 and CDR2 were assigned from the germline V gene as SGHAT and FQNNGV. Spanning cysteine to phenylalanine, the CDR3 consists of 14 amino acids. Just the 42-base CDR3 DNA is kept, in frame starting at base 1. V ends up 4 bases short and J 4 bases short, with an unmatched junction base count of 6. Sequencing was carried out using PBMCs or T cells enriched from blood (not recorded which). This TCR came from a woman aged 25 to 39 who had recovered from COVID-19. The sequence is built from TRBV11-2 and TRBJ2-5, and TRBD2 matches 7 of the central bases. The CDR3 region: CASSSTSGGETQYF. Read as DNA, the sequence is TGTGCCAGCAGCTCTACCTCGGGGGGAGAGACCCAGTACTTC.